This TCR beta chain is drawn from a study of prognosis after radiotherapy for stage I lung cancer (dated by TCRdb to the early 2020s). Study-level background: Between early 2018 and early 2019, fewer than 20 patients with stage I NSCLC were enrolled in Nanjing, China. The study included roughly 13 patients with newly diagnosed primary stage I lung tumors and roughly 5 with oligometastatic NSCLC after surgical resection of the primary tumor. Every patient was regarded as medically inoperable, because of comorbidities in eleven to twelve cases and refusal of surgery in over five cases. Ages in the cohort of approximately 13 men and about 6 women ranged from 53 to 84 years, with a median of 74. Squamous cell carcinoma histology was identified in several patients, and adenocarcinoma histology was identified in about twelve patients. Image-guided IMRT or VMAT was used to deliver SBRT in 3 to 5 fractions at a biologically effective dose of at least 100 Gy. In every patient, SBRT was given without any concurrent therapy. After SBRT, distant metastases developed in about 20% of the 19 patients at a median of approximately 7 months, while the remaining 15 patients had no significant progression. Peripheral blood TCR beta repertoires were profiled in stage I NSCLC patients before and after stereotactic body radiotherapy, and the repertoires were related to distant failure. The study sequenced about 40 blood samples from around 19 patients, one before and one after SBRT per patient.

The V end loses 7 bases and the J end loses 2 bases, and a stretch of 15 bases separates them. From the cysteine up to the phenylalanine, the CDR3 has a length of 14 residues. Of the read, only the CDR3 DNA is kept; its 42 bases are in frame from base 1. In the germline V gene, CDR1 corresponds to SQVTM and CDR2 to ANQGSEA. This clonotype was recorded many times. Its binding antigen is unknown. Base-call qualities are not available, and no considerably larger clone is one nucleotide away. Two rounds of multiplex PCR on genomic DNA were used to amplify the TCR beta CDR3 region. In the first PCR round, primers specific to each TRBV and TRBJ gene were used, and the primer sequences were filed in Chinese patent CN105087789A. The second PCR round used universal primers. The Roche High Pure PCR Template Preparation Kit was used to extract genomic DNA from the frozen PBMCs. The libraries underwent paired-end sequencing with 151 bp reads on an Illumina HiSeq 3000. As for the authors' bioinformatics: Raw reads lacking the multiplex PCR primer sequences were removed with CutAdapt. High-quality paired reads were merged into contigs with PEAR. MiXCR assigned TRB V, D and J gene segments to each contig by aligning to reference sequences. To remove sequencing errors, CDR3 sequences were clustered according to base quality and sequence similarity. Shannon entropy normalized by the natural log of productive TCR sequence number was used as the measure of diversity. One minus Shannon entropy divided by the natural log of the number of unique clonotypes was used as the definition of clonality. Progression-free survival cut-offs for repertoire metrics were chosen using the Youden index of ROC curves, with analyses run in R 3.5.3. Through fastp at Q25 and MiXCR, TCRdb rebuilt clones from the public reads, retaining in-frame beta chains. When rows share a CDR3 protein, they turn into one entry using the most common DNA and genes. The V and J calls and clone size come from TCRdb's table, not from the authors' own analysis. The table for this sample lists fewer than 30,000 distinct CDR3 sequences; 25% to 35% of them were counted only once. The ten largest clones add up to around 32% of the sample.

All patients had node-negative disease on CT and PET/CT, and none had a history of other malignancies or prior chemotherapy or radiotherapy. At each of two time points, approximately 6.6 milliliters of peripheral venous blood were collected in EDTA tubes. PBMCs were isolated by Ficoll-Paque Plus density-gradient centrifugation. Right after collection, samples were placed at -80 degrees C and kept there until analysis. Findings and caveats that apply to the study as a whole: Unique TCR clone counts fell after SBRT (median 10,088 before versus approximately 6,300 after; Wilcoxon paired P=0.011). The study was limited by its small cohort and short follow-up, and the findings require independent validation. Differences by metastasis status were reportedly seen in TRBV and TRBJ usage frequencies, involving two V genes at baseline and, after SBRT, under ten V genes and two J genes. None of the reported P values were adjusted for multiple comparisons. Post-SBRT Shannon entropy and its change from baseline were lower in patients who developed distant metastases; baseline Shannon entropy was not associated with metastases. No determination of tumor specificity was made for expanded TCR clones.

Here the sequenced sample was PBMCs, taken before or after stereotactic body radiation therapy (not recorded which). The receptor was isolated from a donor over 45 with non-small cell lung cancer. Recombination joined TRBV29-1 with TRBJ1-5; the D gene is unclear. The CDR3 has the sequence CSASDPGGNQPQHF. The nucleotide sequence is TGCAGCGCCTCGGACCCCGGAGGCAATCAGCCCCAGCATTTT.